One and the same sample provided the 9 T cell receptor beta chains below, sequenced in a study of T cell clones after liver transplantation. The method was immunoSEQ multiplex PCR; TCRdb's version includes in-frame clones alone and lacks a portion of them. The sample holds 90,000 to 120,000 clones, approximately 85% seen once. The specimen comprised CD4+ T cells from blood, sampled before liver transplant. These receptors were collected from a human donor who received a liver transplant.

This clone has a single count. The chain has TRBV6-1 and TRBJ2-1; TRBD1 matches at 11 bases. The V gene's germline CDR1 is MNHNS and CDR2 SASEGT. CDR3 length: 16 amino acids. The ends lost 3 bases at V and 2 bases at J; junction bases unmatched: 3. As DNA, the CDR3 is TGTGCCAGCAGTGATTGGGACAGGGGGACCTACAATGAGCAGTTCTTC. Protein product: CASSDWDRGTYNEQFF.

A remark on this clone: The sample holds other DNA sequences that translate to the same CDR3. This chain uses TRBV7-9 with TRBJ2-3; D is unresolved. The CDR3 sequence is 13 residues long. From germline, CDR1 is SEHNR and CDR2 FQNEAQ (reference sequence). V dropped 3 bases and J dropped 0 bases, with 4 bases sitting between them. The CDR3 coding sequence is TGTGCCAGCAGCTTGCTAAGCACAGATACGCAGTATTTT. Protein: CASSLLSTDTQYF.

V usage is TRBV30 and J usage is TRBJ1-1, with 9 nucleotides matching TRBD1. The germline gives CDR1 GTSNPN, CDR2 SVGIG (reference sequence). This CDR3 contains 14 residues. The V segment lost 0 bases and the J segment 5 bases; nucleotides outside the gene matches: 4. DNA of the CDR3: TGTGCCTGGAGTGTAGGGACAGGGAAGACTGAAGCTTTCTTT. Translation: CAWSVGTGKTEAFF.

This chain joins TRBV5-1 and TRBJ2-7, with 7 bases identical to TRBD2. This CDR3 is built from 15 residues. Trimming removed 3 bases from V and 0 bases from J; junction bases left unmatched: 6. CDR1 is SGHRS, CDR2 YFSETQ, per germline. DNA for the CDR3: TGCGCCAGCAGCTGGGGGGGAGTTTACTCCTACGAGCAGTACTTC. This gives the protein CASSWGGVYSYEQYF. Full variable domain (rest looked up from reference TRBV5-1 and TRBJ2-7): KAGVTQTPRYLIKTRGQQVTLSCSPISGHRSVSWYQQTPGQGLQFLFEYFSETQRNKGNFPGRFSGRQFSNSRSEMNVSTLELGDSALYLCASSWGGVYSYEQYFGPGTRLTVT.

The V and J genes are TRBV2 and TRBJ2-7; D gene ambiguous. This CDR3 has 15 amino acids. Trimming stripped 2 bases from V and 0 bases from J, with 11 bases between. The germline gives CDR1 SNHLY, CDR2 FYNNEI. CDR3: CASSETLGNSYEQYF. Written as DNA, the CDR3 is TGTGCCAGCAGTGAAACTCTAGGGAACTCCTACGAGCAGTACTTC.

The genes are TRBV4-2 and TRBJ1-4, with TRBD1 identical over 7 bases. The V and J ends lost 6 bases and 3 bases, in that order; junction bases with no gene match: 10. Germline assignment: CDR1 LGHNA and CDR2 YNFKEQ. The CDR3 consists of 16 residues. The CDR3 loop is CASSIVSGQSNEKLFF. The CDR3 bases are TGTGCCAGCAGTATAGTCTCGGGACAGTCTAATGAAAAACTGTTTTTT.

The V gene is TRBV5-1, the J gene TRBJ1-2; 7 positions agree with TRBD1. The CDR3 is 14 residues long. The V gene's germline CDR1 is SGHRS and CDR2 YFSETQ. V gave up 3 bases and J gave up 8 bases; unmatched junction bases: 10. The CDR3 spells CASSSRQGRMGYTF. In DNA form, the CDR3 reads TGCGCCAGCAGCTCCAGACAGGGCCGTATGGGCTACACCTTC. Supplemented by reference TRBV5-1 and TRBJ1-2, the full variable domain reads KAGVTQTPRYLIKTRGQQVTLSCSPISGHRSVSWYQQTPGQGLQFLFEYFSETQRNKGNFPGRFSGRQFSNSRSEMNVSTLELGDSALYLCASSSRQGRMGYTFGSGTRLTVV.

The rearrangement joins TRBV19 to TRBJ1-5, with D perhaps TRBD1 (6 bases). V was shortened by 2 bases and J by 2 bases, with 13 bases between the two germline ends. The CDR3 is made up of 16 amino acids. Germline CDR1 reads LNHDA; CDR2 reads SQIVND (reference sequence). The CDR3 DNA reads as TGTGCCAGTAGTATAAGCGGGGGGCTGCGCAATCAGCCCCAGCATTTT. Amino acids: CASSISGGLRNQPQHF.

The chain employs TRBV4-3 and TRBJ1-4; 8 positions match TRBD1. Germline-derived CDR1 and CDR2 are LGHNA and YSLEER. The CDR3 consists of 19 residues. The ends lost 0 bases at V and 0 bases at J; junction bases unmatched: 9. The CDR3 nucleotides are TGCGCCAGCAGCCAAGATTTGAGGACAGGGACGGCAACTAATGAAAAACTGTTTTTT. It is translated as CASSQDLRTGTATNEKLFF.